This paragraph reports one TCR beta chain. V gave up 0 bases and J gave up 4 bases, with 16 bases separating them. The CDR3 is 17 residues long. The germline V gene encodes CDR1 LGHDT and CDR2 YNNKEL (reference sequence). This sample is part of a study of blood T cell repertoires in COVID-19. For the study at large: COVID-19 samples collected from the United States, Italy and Spain covered acute and convalescent phases. PBMCs, B-cell-depleted T cells, or T cells were the source of the cDNA or gDNA that made up the material.

Authors' analysis steps: Researchers report that nucleated cell counts were estimated from reference gene primer amplification. The table came from immunoSEQ multiplex PCR; TCRdb's copy has only in-frame clones and leaves some out. V, J and clone size derive from that table, while D and trimming were established from the DNA sequence. The table includes around 130,000 clones, approximately 77% detected once. Input material: peripheral blood. The chain employs TRBV3-1 (or the pseudogene TRBV3-2) and TRBJ2-1, with D possibly being TRBD2 (5 bases). The clonotype comes from an elderly man with acute or convalescent COVID-19. The CDR3 region is CASSQESVAGSYNEQFF. The CDR3 nucleotides are TGTGCCAGCAGCCAAGAATCAGTGGCGGGTTCGTACAATGAGCAGTTCTTC.